These T cell receptor beta chains were read from a single sample in a study of sequential checkpoint blockade in melanoma. Repertoires were generated with immunoSEQ multiplex PCR, while TCRdb's copy carries only in-frame clones and drops some. In the table there are fewer than 25,000 clones, roughly 70% of which are singletons. The sample was CD8+ T cells sorted from blood (inferred from file names), taken from a patient given nivolumab and ipilimumab in sequence. Receptor source: a human donor with melanoma. The CDR3 runs from the conserved cysteine through the conserved F or W. A D gene is named only where the DNA matches it firmly. A row's size may be missing; if present it is once, few, many or a size class.

. few TRBJ2-3 TRBV6-1 CASSEAGTYTDTQYF TGTGCCAGCAGTGAAGCCGGGACTTACACAGATACGCAGTATTTT
. . TRBJ2-2 TRBV14 CASSQGESYTGELFF TGTGCCAGCAGCCAAGGGGAGTCATACACCGGGGAGCTGTTTTTT
. few TRBJ1-2 TRBV29-1 CSVEALDYGYTF TGCAGCGTTGAAGCCCTTGACTATGGCTACACCTTC
. few TRBJ2-1 TRBV5-8 CASSQALDNEQFF TGCGCCAGCAGCCAAGCTCTGGACAATGAGCAGTTCTTC
. . TRBJ2-5 TRBV27 CARTSEWRLGETQYF TGTGCCAGGACATCAGAATGGAGGCTCGGCGAGACCCAGTACTTC
TRBD2 once TRBJ2-7 TRBV29-1 CSVAAGSYEQYF TGCAGCGTAGCAGCGGGATCCTACGAGCAGTACTTC
TRBD2 . TRBJ2-1 TRBV4-2 CASSQEGGLAGGPSYNEQFF TGTGCCAGCAGCCAAGAGGGGGGACTAGCGGGGGGGCCCTCCTACAATGAGCAGTTCTTC
. . TRBJ2-1 TRBV5-4 CASSQGTSFEQFF TGTGCCAGCAGCCAGGGGACGTCGTTTGAGCAGTTCTTC
. . TRBJ2-3 TRBV27 CASSWTPDTQYF TGTGCCAGCAGTTGGACTCCAGATACGCAGTATTTT
. . TRBJ2-2 TRBV6-5 CASSHSRGSGELFF TGTGCCAGCAGCCACTCCAGGGGATCCGGGGAGCTGTTTTTT
TRBD1 . TRBJ1-2 TRBV11-2 CASSLPATGVVYGYTF TGTGCCAGCAGCTTACCTGCGACAGGGGTTGTTTATGGCTACACCTTC
TRBD2 . TRBJ2-1 TRBV7-6 CASSLWAGGPGYNEQFF TGTGCCAGCAGCTTGTGGGCGGGGGGGCCGGGATACAATGAGCAGTTCTTC
. . TRBJ2-5 TRBV7-7 CASSSAGQEGDETQYF TGTGCCAGCAGCTCCGCGGGGCAGGAAGGGGACGAGACCCAGTACTTC
. . TRBJ1-1 TRBV18 CASSPGGRTEAFF TGTGCCAGCTCACCAGGAGGGAGGACTGAAGCTTTCTTT
. . TRBJ1-3 TRBV5-1 CASSLESVRGDSGNTIYF TGCGCCAGCAGCTTGGAGTCGGTTCGGGGGGACTCTGGCAACACCATATATTTT
. . TRBJ1-1 TRBV4-1 CASSLQPGTEAFF TGCGCCAGCAGCCTCCAGCCGGGGACTGAAGCTTTCTTT
. . TRBJ1-5 TRBV6-4 CASSDEPSNQPQHF TGTGCCAGCAGTGACGAGCCCAGCAATCAGCCCCAGCATTTT
TRBD2 . TRBJ2-2 TRBV27 CASKPGGTGELFF TGTGCCAGCAAACCGGGGGGCACCGGGGAGCTGTTTTTT
TRBD2 few TRBJ2-3 TRBV6-5 CASSLGLAFADTQYF TGTGCCAGCAGTCTAGGACTAGCGTTCGCAGATACGCAGTATTTT
. . TRBJ1-5 TRBV9 CASSVMDTNQPQHF TGTGCCAGCAGCGTTATGGACACCAATCAGCCCCAGCATTTT
. . TRBJ2-7 TRBV19 CASSIAGRGYEQYF TGTGCCAGTAGTATCGCAGGGAGGGGGTACGAGCAGTACTTC
. . TRBJ2-1 TRBV13 CASRYVGGSYNEQFF TGTGCCAGCCGATATGTCGGGGGATCCTACAATGAGCAGTTCTTC
. few TRBJ1-3 TRBV21-1 CASSSCGNTIYF TGTGCCAGCAGCTCTTGTGGAAACACCATATATTTT
. medium-sized TRBJ2-1 TRBV5-5 CASSLEYGNEQFF TGTGCCAGCAGCTTGGAATACGGGAATGAGCAGTTCTTC
TRBD1 . TRBJ2-2 TRBV10-3 CAITGATGELFF TGTGCCATAACAGGGGCCACCGGGGAGCTGTTTTTT
TRBD1 . TRBJ1-6 TRBV7-2 CASSHGQGYSPLHF TGTGCCAGCAGCCACGGACAGGGGTATTCACCCCTCCACTTT
. . TRBJ1-2 TRBV18 CASSPEGEGYTF TGTGCCAGCTCACCTGAGGGGGAAGGCTACACCTTC
. few TRBJ1-2 TRBV19 CASLIGAGGYTF TGTGCCAGCCTAATTGGGGCCGGTGGCTACACCTTC
. once TRBJ1-4 TRBV7-9 CASSSPTTGLNEKLFF TGTGCCAGCAGCTCCCCCACCACAGGCCTTAATGAAAAACTGTTTTTT
. . TRBJ1-5 TRBV7-3 CASTPHPQHF TGTGCCAGCACCCCCCATCCCCAGCATTTT
. few TRBJ1-2 TRBV27 CASSYSTVLRASQKYGYTF TGTGCCAGCAGTTACTCGACAGTCCTAAGGGCGTCTCAGAAATATGGCTACACCTTC
. . TRBJ1-2 TRBV14 CASSFLTANYGYTF TGTGCCAGCAGCTTCTTGACAGCTAACTATGGCTACACCTTC
TRBD2 . TRBJ2-7 TRBV4-2 CASSHQFGTTSSEQYF TGTGCCAGCAGCCACCAATTTGGGACTACCTCCTCCGAGCAGTACTTC
. once TRBJ1-1 TRBV7-9 CASSLVRPGSAEAFF TGTGCCAGCAGCTTAGTTCGGCCGGGGAGCGCTGAAGCTTTCTTT
TRBD2 medium-sized TRBJ2-3 TRBV6-1 CASSGLAGADTQYF TGTGCCAGCAGTGGACTAGCGGGGGCAGATACGCAGTATTTT
. . TRBJ2-5 TRBV2 CASRGGGLWGETQYF TGTGCCAGCAGGGGTGGGGGCTTGTGGGGAGAGACCCAGTACTTC
TRBD2 . TRBJ2-7 TRBV5-4 CASSFQGGVYEQYF TGTGCCAGCAGCTTTCAGGGAGGGGTCTACGAGCAGTACTTC
. . TRBJ1-1 TRBV5-6 CASSLVGRGEAFF TGTGCCAGCAGCTTGGTGGGTAGGGGTGAAGCTTTCTTT
. . TRBJ2-5 TRBV9 CASSVRDSQETQYF TGTGCCAGCAGCGTCCGGGACTCCCAAGAGACCCAGTACTTC
TRBD1 . TRBJ2-7 TRBV6-6 CASSYYGTGYEQYF TGTGCCAGCAGTTACTACGGGACAGGCTACGAGCAGTACTTC
. . TRBJ2-1 TRBV7-9 CASSSNLDSNEQFF TGTGCCAGCAGCTCCAACCTTGACAGCAATGAGCAGTTCTTC
. . TRBJ1-2 TRBV6-6 CASTPWGEGYTF TGTGCCAGCACCCCATGGGGGGAGGGCTACACCTTC
TRBD2 . TRBJ2-3 TRBV5-3 CARSPGAGGGGDTQYF TGTGCCAGAAGCCCGGGTGCCGGGGGGGGAGGAGATACGCAGTATTTT
. . TRBJ1-1 TRBV5-1 CASSLEPGVNTEAFF TGCGCCAGCAGCTTGGAACCCGGGGTGAACACTGAAGCTTTCTTT
. . TRBJ1-2 TRBV7-8 CASSLGTTGHGYTF TGTGCCAGCAGCTTAGGGACAACAGGGCATGGCTACACCTTC
TRBD1 . TRBJ2-1 TRBV5-6 CASSSATGINEQFF TGTGCCAGCAGCTCAGCGACAGGGATCAATGAGCAGTTCTTC
TRBD1 few TRBJ1-2 TRBV5-5 CASSIGTGINYGYTF TGTGCCAGCAGCATAGGGACAGGAATAAACTATGGCTACACCTTC
. . TRBJ1-2 TRBV5-1 CASSPYNPGLPLGYTF TGCGCCAGCAGCCCGTATAATCCAGGGCTCCCCCTGGGCTACACCTTC
. once TRBJ1-2 TRBV5-4 CASSLGAGWGYTF TGTGCCAGCAGCTTGGGGGCAGGCTGGGGCTACACCTTC
TRBD2 . TRBJ2-6 TRBV7-3 CASSLTSGVPSGANVLTF TGTGCCAGCAGTTTGACTAGCGGGGTGCCCTCTGGGGCCAACGTCCTGACTTTC
TRBD2 . TRBJ2-1 TRBV29-1 CSVEVVGSGGPYNEQFF TGCAGCGTTGAAGTGGTAGGGAGCGGGGGGCCCTACAATGAGCAGTTCTTC
. . TRBJ2-7 TRBV6-6 CATDTGAYEQYF TGTGCCACCGACACGGGGGCCTACGAGCAGTACTTC
TRBD1 . TRBJ2-2 TRBV27 CASSSGTATGELFF TGTGCCAGCAGTTCCGGGACAGCTACCGGGGAGCTGTTTTTT
TRBD2 . TRBJ2-3 TRBV5-1 CASSLRIGGGATDTQYF TGCGCCAGCAGCTTGAGAATTGGCGGGGGGGCCACAGATACGCAGTATTTT
. . TRBJ2-3 TRBV6-4 CASSAGDTDTQYF TGTGCCAGCAGCGCCGGGGACACAGATACGCAGTATTTT